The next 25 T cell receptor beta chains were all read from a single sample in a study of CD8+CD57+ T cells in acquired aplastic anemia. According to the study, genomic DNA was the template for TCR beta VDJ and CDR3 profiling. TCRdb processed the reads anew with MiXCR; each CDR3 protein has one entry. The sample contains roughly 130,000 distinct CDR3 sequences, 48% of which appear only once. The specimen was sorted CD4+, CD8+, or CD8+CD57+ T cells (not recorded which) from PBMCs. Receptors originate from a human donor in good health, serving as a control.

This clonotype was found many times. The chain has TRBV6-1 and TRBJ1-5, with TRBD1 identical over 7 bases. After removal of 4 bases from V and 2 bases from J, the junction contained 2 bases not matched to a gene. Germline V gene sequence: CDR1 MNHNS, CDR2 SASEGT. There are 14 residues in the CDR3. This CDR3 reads CASSATGGNQPQHF. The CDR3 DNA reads TGTGCCAGCAGTGCTACAGGGGGCAATCAGCCCCAGCATTTT.

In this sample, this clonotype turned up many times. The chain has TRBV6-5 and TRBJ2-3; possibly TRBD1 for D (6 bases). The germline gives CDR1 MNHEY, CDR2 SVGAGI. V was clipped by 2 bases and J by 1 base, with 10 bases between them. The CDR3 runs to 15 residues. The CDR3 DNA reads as TGTGCCAGCAGTTACGATGAGGGGGGCACAGATACGCAGTATTTT. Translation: CASSYDEGGTDTQYF.

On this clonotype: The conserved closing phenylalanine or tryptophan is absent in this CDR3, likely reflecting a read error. Here the CDR3 reads CSARLTGVNTEAFL. The CDR3 DNA sequence: TGCAGTGCTAGATTGACAGGGGTAAACACCGAAGCTTTCCTT. V and J are TRBV20-1 and TRBJ1-1; the match to TRBD1 covers 8 bases. The CDR3 has 14 residues. Germline V lookup: CDR1 DFQATT, CDR2 SNEGSKA (reference sequence).

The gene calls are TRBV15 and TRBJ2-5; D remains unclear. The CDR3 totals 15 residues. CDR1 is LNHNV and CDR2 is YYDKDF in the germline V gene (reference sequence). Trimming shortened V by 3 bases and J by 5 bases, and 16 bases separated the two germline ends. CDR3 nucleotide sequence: TGTGCCACCAGCAGGACCCCTACGGCCGTTGAGACCCAGTACTTC. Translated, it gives CATSRTPTAVETQYF.

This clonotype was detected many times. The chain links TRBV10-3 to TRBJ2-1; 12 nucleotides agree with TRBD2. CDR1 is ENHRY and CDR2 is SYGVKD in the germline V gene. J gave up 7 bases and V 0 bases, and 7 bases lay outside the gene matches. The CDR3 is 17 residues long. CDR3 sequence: CAISESTLAGGWNEQFF. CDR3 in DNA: TGTGCCATCAGTGAGTCGACCCTAGCGGGGGGGTGGAATGAGCAGTTCTTC.

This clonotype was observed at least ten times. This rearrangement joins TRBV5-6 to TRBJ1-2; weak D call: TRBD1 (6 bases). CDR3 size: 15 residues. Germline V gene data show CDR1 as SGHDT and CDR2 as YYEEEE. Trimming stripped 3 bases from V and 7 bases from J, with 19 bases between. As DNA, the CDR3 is TGTGCCAGCAGCTCGGCCAGGGGTAGTCGTAGTGGCTACACCTTC. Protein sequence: CASSSARGSRSGYTF.

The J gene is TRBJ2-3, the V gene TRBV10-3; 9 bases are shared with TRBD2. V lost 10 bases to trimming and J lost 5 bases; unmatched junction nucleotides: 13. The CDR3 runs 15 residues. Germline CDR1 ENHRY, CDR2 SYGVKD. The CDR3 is CASGGASGVRDTQYF. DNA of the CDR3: TGTGCCAGCGGGGGGGCTAGCGGGGTAAGAGATACGCAGTATTTT.

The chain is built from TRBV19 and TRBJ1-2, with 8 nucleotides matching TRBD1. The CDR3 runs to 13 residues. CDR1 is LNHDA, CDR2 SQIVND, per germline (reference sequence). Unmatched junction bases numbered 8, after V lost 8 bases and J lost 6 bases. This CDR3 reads CASGGTGWDGYTF. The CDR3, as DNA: TGTGCCAGTGGAGGGACAGGCTGGGATGGCTACACCTTC.

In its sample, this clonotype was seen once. The CDR3 nucleotides are TGCAGTGCCTACTCCCGAGCGGGGGGGCAAGAGACCCAGTACTTC. It yields the protein CSAYSRAGGQETQYF. The genes are TRBV20-1 and TRBJ2-5; 10 nucleotides align to TRBD2. The CDR3 length is 15 residues. The V gene end was trimmed by 6 bases and the J gene end by 2 bases; junction bases not matched to a gene: 9. CDR1 DFQATT and CDR2 SNEGSKA come from the germline V gene (reference sequence).

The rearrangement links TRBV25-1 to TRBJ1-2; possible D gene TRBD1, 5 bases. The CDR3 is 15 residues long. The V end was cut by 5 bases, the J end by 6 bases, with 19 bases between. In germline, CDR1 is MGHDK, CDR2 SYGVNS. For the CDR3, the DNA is TGTGCCAGCAGTCTCCAGGGAGAGGGCTGGCATGGCTACACCTTC. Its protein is CASSLQGEGWHGYTF.

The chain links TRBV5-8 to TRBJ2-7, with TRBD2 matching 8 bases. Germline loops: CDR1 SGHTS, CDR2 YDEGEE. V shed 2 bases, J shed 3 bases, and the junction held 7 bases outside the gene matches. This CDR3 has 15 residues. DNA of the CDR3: TGTGCCAGCAGCTTATATCGGGGGGGCCTCTACGAGCAGTACTTC. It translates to CASSLYRGGLYEQYF.

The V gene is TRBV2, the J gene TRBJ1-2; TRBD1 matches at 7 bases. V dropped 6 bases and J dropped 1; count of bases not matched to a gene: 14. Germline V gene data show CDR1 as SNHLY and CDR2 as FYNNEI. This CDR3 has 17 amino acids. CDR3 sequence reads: CASSTFPKGQFNYGYTF. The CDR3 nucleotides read TGTGCCAGCAGCACCTTCCCTAAGGGACAGTTTAACTATGGCTACACCTTC.

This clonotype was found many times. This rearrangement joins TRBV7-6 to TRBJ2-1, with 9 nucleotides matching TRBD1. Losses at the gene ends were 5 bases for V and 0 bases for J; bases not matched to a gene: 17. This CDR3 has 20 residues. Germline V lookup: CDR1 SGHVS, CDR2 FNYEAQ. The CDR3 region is CASSKGVPQTGGSSYNEQFF. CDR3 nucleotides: TGTGCCAGCAGCAAAGGGGTGCCCCAGACAGGGGGGAGCTCCTACAATGAGCAGTTCTTC.

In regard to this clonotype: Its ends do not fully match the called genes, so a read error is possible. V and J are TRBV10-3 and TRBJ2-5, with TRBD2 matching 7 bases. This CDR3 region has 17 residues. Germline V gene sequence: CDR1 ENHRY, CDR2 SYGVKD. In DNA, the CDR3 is TGTGCCACCAGTGATCCCGCGGGGAGGGGAAAATTTGAGACCCAGTACTTC. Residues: CATSDPAGRGKFETQYF.

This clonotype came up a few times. The CDR3 DNA follows: TGTGCCAGCAGTAATATTAGGGAATCAGAGACCCAGTACTTC. Protein sequence: CASSNIRESETQYF. The chain combines TRBV6-1 with TRBJ2-5; the D is unclear. CDR3 length equals 14 residues. Germline V gene sequence: CDR1 MNHNS, CDR2 SASEGT. Trimming cost V 5 bases and J 4 bases, with 14 bases left between them.

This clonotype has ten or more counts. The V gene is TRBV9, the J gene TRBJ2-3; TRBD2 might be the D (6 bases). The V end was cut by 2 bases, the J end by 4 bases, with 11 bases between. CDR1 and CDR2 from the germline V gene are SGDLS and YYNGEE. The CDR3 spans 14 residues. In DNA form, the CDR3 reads TGTGCCAGCAGCGTTGGACTACCCCCAGATACGCAGTATTTT. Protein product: CASSVGLPPDTQYF.

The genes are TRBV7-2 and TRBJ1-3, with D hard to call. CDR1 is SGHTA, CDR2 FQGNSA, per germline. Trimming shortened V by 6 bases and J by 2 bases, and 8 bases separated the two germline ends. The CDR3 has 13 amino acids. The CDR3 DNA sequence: TGTGCCAGCAGTGACCGGGCTGGAAACACCATATATTTT. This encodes CASSDRAGNTIYF.

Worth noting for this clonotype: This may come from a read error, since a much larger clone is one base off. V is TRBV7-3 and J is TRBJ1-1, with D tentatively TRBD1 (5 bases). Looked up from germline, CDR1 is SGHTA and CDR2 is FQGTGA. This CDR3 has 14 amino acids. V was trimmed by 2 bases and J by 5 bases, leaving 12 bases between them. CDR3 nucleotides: TGTGCCAGCAGCTTACAGACGGGGGGTACTGAAGCTTTCTTT. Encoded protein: CASSLQTGGTEAFF.

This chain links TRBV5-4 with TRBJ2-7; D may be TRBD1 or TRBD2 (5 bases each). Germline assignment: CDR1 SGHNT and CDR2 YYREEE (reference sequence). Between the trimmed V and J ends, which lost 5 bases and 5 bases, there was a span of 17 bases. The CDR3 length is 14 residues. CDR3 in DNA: TGTGCCAGCAGTTACGGGGCGCGAGGGCACGAGCAGTACTTC. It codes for CASSYGARGHEQYF.

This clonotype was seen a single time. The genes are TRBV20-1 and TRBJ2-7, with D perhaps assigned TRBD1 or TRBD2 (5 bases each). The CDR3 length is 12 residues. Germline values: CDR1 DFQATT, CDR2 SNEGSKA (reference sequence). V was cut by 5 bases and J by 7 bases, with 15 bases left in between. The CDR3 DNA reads TGCAGTGCTTCTGGGACCGTGCTTGAGCAGTACTTC. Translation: CSASGTVLEQYF.

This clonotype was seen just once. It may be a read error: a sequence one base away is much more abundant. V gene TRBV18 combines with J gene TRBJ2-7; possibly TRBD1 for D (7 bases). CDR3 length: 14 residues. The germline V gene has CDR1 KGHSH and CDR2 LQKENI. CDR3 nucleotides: TGTGCCAGCCCACCACCCCCAGGGGGGATGGAGCAGTACTTC. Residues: CASPPPPGGMEQYF.

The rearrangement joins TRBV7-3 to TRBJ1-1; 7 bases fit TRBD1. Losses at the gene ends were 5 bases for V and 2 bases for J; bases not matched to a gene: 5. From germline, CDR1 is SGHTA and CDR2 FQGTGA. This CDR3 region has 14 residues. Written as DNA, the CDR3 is TGTGCCAGCAGCAGGGGAGGGGGCAACACTGAAGCTTTCTTT. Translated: CASSRGGGNTEAFF.

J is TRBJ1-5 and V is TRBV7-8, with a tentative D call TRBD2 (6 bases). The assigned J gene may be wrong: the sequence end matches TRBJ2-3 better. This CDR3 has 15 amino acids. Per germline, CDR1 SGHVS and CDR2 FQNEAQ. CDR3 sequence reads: CASSLVVTAGDTQYF. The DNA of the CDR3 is TGTGCCAGCAGCTTAGTTGTAACAGCGGGAGATACGCAGTATTTT.

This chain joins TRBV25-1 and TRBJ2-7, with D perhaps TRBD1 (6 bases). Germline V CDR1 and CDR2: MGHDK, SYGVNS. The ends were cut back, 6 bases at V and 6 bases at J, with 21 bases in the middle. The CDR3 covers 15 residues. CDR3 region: CASRVGQGTRFEQYF. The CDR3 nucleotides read TGTGCCAGCAGAGTTGGGCAGGGGACGAGGTTCGAGCAGTACTTC.

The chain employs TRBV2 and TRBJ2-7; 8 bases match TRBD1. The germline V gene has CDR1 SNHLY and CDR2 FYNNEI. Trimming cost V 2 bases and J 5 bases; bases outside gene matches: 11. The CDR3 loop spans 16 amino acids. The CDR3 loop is CASSETRTGISNEQYF. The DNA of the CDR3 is TGTGCCAGCAGTGAAACCCGGACAGGGATTTCCAACGAGCAGTACTTC. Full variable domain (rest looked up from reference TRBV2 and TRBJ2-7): EPEVTQTPSHQVTQMGQEVILRCVPISNHLYFYWYRQILGQKVEFLVSFYNNEISEKSEIFDDQFSVERPDGSNFTLKIRSTKLEDSAMYFCASSETRTGISNEQYFGPGTRLTVT.